The next 28 T cell receptor beta chains were all read from a single sample in a study of T cells in Graves' hyperthyroidism and ophthalmopathy. RNA transcripts gave rise to amplified TCR beta CDR3 regions. Carried out on the TCR CDR3, a first-round RT-PCR used the HTBI primer set. MiXCR, run by TCRdb on the multiplex PCR reads, gives a single entry per CDR3 protein. In the table there are some 340,000 distinct CDR3 sequences, around 15% of which are singletons. What was sequenced was blood. All receptors come from a woman in her thirties or forties with Graves' ophthalmopathy.

V usage is TRBV28 and J usage is TRBJ2-2, with a possible D match to TRBD2 (5 bases). Trimming left V 9 bases short and J 10 bases short, with 24 bases between. Per the germline V gene, CDR1 is MDHEN and CDR2 is SYDVKM. CDR3 length equals 15 residues. In DNA, the CDR3 is TGTGCCAGTCTTGGCGGAGGATTGTCGGGCGAGGAGCTGTTTTTT. Amino acid sequence: CASLGGGLSGEELFF.

This chain links TRBV2 with TRBJ2-7; 11 nucleotides align to TRBD2. The germline CDR1 and CDR2 sequences are SNHLY and FYNNEI. CDR3 length equals 17 residues. The trim removed 1 base at V and 4 bases at J, leaving 9 bases unmatched. CDR3 sequence (DNA): TGTGCCAGCAGTGAAGAGGCTAGCGGGAGGACTGGTTACGAGCAGTACTTC. Translation gives CASSEEASGRTGYEQYF.

This clonotype was seen at least ten times. The chain employs TRBV12-3 or TRBV12-4 and TRBJ2-1; 7 positions agree with TRBD1. The CDR3 contains 16 residues. J gave up 4 bases and V 2 bases, and 8 bases lay outside the gene matches. The CDR3 reads CASSLNSAGGYNEQFF. The CDR3 DNA reads TGTGCCAGCAGTTTAAACTCGGCAGGGGGTTACAATGAGCAGTTCTTC.

This clonotype was observed many times. The chain joins TRBV2 to TRBJ1-1, with D unclear. CDR1 is SNHLY and CDR2 is FYNNEI in the germline V gene. The CDR3 is 13 amino acids. Deletions cut 4 bases from V and 1 base from J, with 7 bases between. The CDR3 nucleotides read TGTGCCAGCAGTGGGGAGACGAACACTGAAGCTTTCTTT. Translation gives CASSGETNTEAFF. Variable domain in full (rest from reference TRBV2 and TRBJ1-1): EPEVTQTPSHQVTQMGQEVILRCVPISNHLYFYWYRQILGQKVEFLVSFYNNEISEKSEIFDDQFSVERPDGSNFTLKIRSTKLEDSAMYFCASSGETNTEAFFGQGTRLTVV.

This clonotype was seen only a few times. In DNA, the CDR3 is TGTGCCAGCAGCCAGGGACTCGGAAACACCATATATTTT. This translates into CASSQGLGNTIYF. This chain uses TRBV7-6 with TRBJ1-3; maybe TRBD1 (5 bases). The CDR3 is made up of 13 amino acids. Germline loops: CDR1 SGHVS, CDR2 FNYEAQ. V shed 5 bases and J shed 4 bases, with 9 bases lying between them.

Details on this clonotype: A read error may explain this, as a much larger clone is one base away. The V call is TRBV19, the J call TRBJ2-7, with no clear D. V was trimmed by 4 bases and J by 4 bases, leaving 11 bases between them. The CDR3 consists of 13 residues. The germline gives CDR1 LNHDA, CDR2 SQIVND (reference sequence). The CDR3: CASSKVGPYEQYF. The CDR3 coding sequence is TGTGCCAGTAGTAAGGTAGGTCCTTACGAGCAGTACTTC.

Many counts were recorded for this clonotype. The J gene is TRBJ2-7, the V gene TRBV7-8, with D possibly TRBD1 on 6 matching bases. Germline lookup yields CDR1 SGHVS and CDR2 FQNEAQ. Trimming took 1 base from V and 3 from J, leaving 16 bases between them. This CDR3 comprises 16 residues. The CDR3: CASSLDPNRVIYEQYF. The DNA of the CDR3 is TGTGCCAGCAGCTTAGATCCGAACAGGGTAATCTACGAGCAGTACTTC.

The chain joins TRBV5-6 to TRBJ2-5; tentatively, D is TRBD2 (6 bases). Trimming removed 4 bases from V and 3 bases from J, with 10 bases in between. CDR1 SGHDT and CDR2 YYEEEE come from the germline V gene. CDR3 size: 13 residues. The CDR3 DNA reads TGTGCCAGCAGCCGCGGGACCGAAGAGACCCAGTACTTC. Translating gives CASSRGTEETQYF. The whole variable domain, filled in from reference TRBV5-6 and TRBJ2-5, reads DAGVTQSPTHLIKTRGQQVTLRCSPKSGHDTVSWYQQALGQGPQFIFQYYEEEERQRGNFPDRFSGHQFPNYSSELNVNALLLGDSALYLCASSRGTEETQYFGPGTRLLVL.

This clonotype was counted ten times or more. This chain connects TRBV12-3 or TRBV12-4 to TRBJ1-1; D unresolved. The CDR3 consists of 14 residues. The V and J ends lost 3 bases and 1 base respectively, with 9 bases between them. CDR3 nucleotides: TGTGCCAGCAGTTTCAGGCAGAGGAACACTGAAGCTTTCTTT. Protein sequence: CASSFRQRNTEAFF.

This clonotype occurred many times. J is TRBJ1-5 and V is TRBV3-1, with D hard to call. Germline V gene lookup returns CDR1 LGHDT and CDR2 YNNKEL (reference sequence). V was pared by 2 bases and J by 1 base, with 6 bases between. CDR3 size: 14 residues. The CDR3 reads CASSQRPSNQPQHF. The CDR3 bases are TGTGCCAGCAGCCAACGACCCAGCAATCAGCCCCAGCATTTT.

The table lists this clonotype with many counts. The J gene is TRBJ2-7, the V gene TRBV3-1, with D perhaps TRBD1 (6 bases). Germline V CDR1 and CDR2: LGHDT, YNNKEL (reference sequence). The CDR3 covers 14 residues. V dropped 2 bases and J dropped 2 bases, with 10 bases sitting between them. CDR3: CASSQQGSTYEQYF. The CDR3 DNA sequence: TGTGCCAGCAGCCAACAGGGGTCCACCTACGAGCAGTACTTC.

This clonotype appeared many times. A much larger clone is a single base away; this may be a read error. The final CDR3 position lacks the conserved phenylalanine or tryptophan, pointing to a likely read error. The gene calls are TRBV20-1 and TRBJ2-1, with D uncertain. V gave up 3 bases and J gave up 2 bases, with 5 bases separating them. The CDR3 runs 12 residues. Germline V lookup: CDR1 DFQATT, CDR2 SNEGSKA (reference sequence). Here the CDR3 reads CSASGAYNEQFS. CDR3 nucleotide sequence: TGCAGTGCTAGCGGAGCCTACAATGAGCAGTTCTCC.

This clonotype was observed at least ten times. The CDR3, as DNA: TGTGCCAGCTCGCCAAATCCGGGACGTTTCACTGAAGCTTTCTTT. Amino acid sequence: CASSPNPGRFTEAFF. The chain combines TRBV18 with TRBJ1-1, with TRBD1 as a possible D gene (5 bases). V was trimmed by 6 bases and J by 4 bases, leaving 18 bases between them. Germline values: CDR1 KGHSH, CDR2 LQKENI. This CDR3 contains 15 residues. Looking up the rest from reference TRBV18 and TRBJ1-1 gives the full variable domain: NAGVMQNPRHLVRRRGQEARLRCSPMKGHSHVYWYRQLPEEGLKFMVYLQKENIIDESGMPKERFSAEFPKEGPSILRIQQVVRGDSAAYFCASSPNPGRFTEAFFGQGTRLTVV.

This clonotype came up many times. The chain has TRBV28 and TRBJ2-5; D is possibly TRBD1 (6 bases). Per the germline V gene, CDR1 is MDHEN and CDR2 is SYDVKM. This CDR3 contains 15 residues. The V gene lost 5 bases and the J gene lost 1 base, with 14 bases spanning the gap. CDR3 amino acids: CASSLRQDFQETQYF. CDR3 nucleotide sequence: TGTGCCAGCAGTCTCCGACAGGATTTCCAAGAGACCCAGTACTTC.

This chain links TRBV5-4 with TRBJ1-6, with TRBD1 matching 8 bases. Trimming removed 3 bases from V and 10 bases from J; junction bases left unmatched: 9. The length of the CDR3 is 15 residues. Germline V gene data show CDR1 as SGHNT and CDR2 as YYREEE (reference sequence). The CDR3 sequence: CASSYDRGTRSPLHF. DNA for the CDR3: TGTGCCAGCAGCTACGACAGGGGAACGCGGTCACCCCTCCACTTT.

The table lists this clonotype with a count of one. V gene TRBV5-1 combines with J gene TRBJ1-3; TRBD1 matches at 7 bases. Germline V lookup: CDR1 SGHRS, CDR2 YFSETQ. The CDR3 consists of 17 residues. J was trimmed by 2 bases and V by 0 bases; bases with no gene match: 8. This CDR3 reads CASSLGDSLPPGNTIYF. CDR3 nucleotides: TGCGCCAGCAGCTTGGGGGACAGTCTTCCTCCTGGAAACACCATATATTTT.

This clonotype was counted at least ten times. The rearrangement links TRBV12-3 or TRBV12-4 to TRBJ1-1; D unclear. Trimming left V 1 base short and J 9 bases short, with 18 bases between. The CDR3 covers 15 residues. In nucleotides, the CDR3 is TGTGCCAGCAGTTTAGACAAAGAGGTCGTGATTAAAGCTTTCTTT. Protein product: CASSLDKEVVIKAFF.

In this sample, this clonotype turned up a few times. This chain uses TRBV19 with TRBJ2-1, with 12 bases fitting TRBD2. The CDR3 contains 14 residues. In germline, CDR1 is LNHDA, CDR2 SQIVND (reference sequence). V dropped 6 bases and J dropped 9; count of bases not matched to a gene: 6. The CDR3 DNA reads as TGTGCCAGTAGCCCAACTAGCGGGGGGTTTGAGCAGTTCTTC. Translating it yields CASSPTSGGFEQFF.

The chain links TRBV5-1 to TRBJ2-1; TRBD2 agrees at 8 bases. Germline trimming cut 3 bases from V and 10 bases from J; bases unmatched to any gene: 12. In germline, CDR1 is SGHRS, CDR2 YFSETQ. The CDR3 is made up of 15 amino acids. The CDR3: CASSSKTGGPWEQFF. The CDR3 DNA reads as TGCGCCAGCAGCTCTAAAACGGGGGGGCCTTGGGAGCAGTTCTTC. Combining the CDR3 with reference TRBV5-1 and TRBJ2-1 gives the whole variable domain KAGVTQTPRYLIKTRGQQVTLSCSPISGHRSVSWYQQTPGQGLQFLFEYFSETQRNKGNFPGRFSGRQFSNSRSEMNVSTLELGDSALYLCASSSKTGGPWEQFFGPGTRLTVL.

This clonotype was found many times. This CDR3 is CASSEARGAGVRNEQFF. The CDR3 DNA follows: TGTGCCAGCAGTGAAGCGCGGGGGGCAGGGGTACGCAATGAGCAGTTCTTC. The chain uses TRBV2 and TRBJ2-1; 8 bases are a match to TRBD2. This CDR3 comprises 17 residues. Trimming at V came to 0 bases and at J to 6 bases, leaving 10 bases not matched to a gene. Germline CDR1 reads SNHLY; CDR2 reads FYNNEI.

Comments on this clonotype: This clone may be a read error of a much larger clone one base away. The rearrangement joins TRBV18 to TRBJ1-5; tentative D call: TRBD1 (5 bases). The V and J ends lost 2 bases and 7 bases respectively, with 15 bases between them. Germline lookup yields CDR1 KGHSH and CDR2 LQKENI. The CDR3 loop spans 15 amino acids. The CDR3 region is CASSPRRGTGQPQHF. CDR3 nucleotide sequence: TGTGCCAGCTCACCAAGGCGAGGGACGGGACAGCCCCAGCATTTT.

At least ten counts were recorded for this clonotype. The rearrangement uses TRBV2 and TRBJ2-7; D not certain. This CDR3 region has 10 residues. V shed 4 bases and J shed 4 bases, with 2 bases lying between them. Germline CDR1 is SNHLY and CDR2 is FYNNEI. CDR3 sequence (DNA): TGTGCCAGCAGTGTGTACGAGCAGTACTTC. It translates to CASSVYEQYF.

This clonotype has at least ten counts. This chain connects TRBV3-1 to TRBJ2-3, with D hard to call. Between the trimmed V and J ends, which lost 2 bases and 0 bases, there was a span of 3 bases. CDR3 length equals 13 residues. Germline values: CDR1 LGHDT, CDR2 YNNKEL (reference sequence). DNA of the CDR3: TGTGCCAGCAGCCAATTTAGCACAGATACGCAGTATTTT. Translated: CASSQFSTDTQYF.

V usage is TRBV18 and J usage is TRBJ1-4; a weak D match, TRBD1 (5 bases). Germline CDR1 and CDR2: KGHSH and LQKENI. The CDR3 spans 14 residues. With 3 bases removed from V and 7 bases from J, the gap between germline ends came to 12 bases. The CDR3 nucleotides are TGTGCCAGCTCACCGCTAGGGACGCCTGAAAAACTGTTTTTT. Protein sequence: CASSPLGTPEKLFF. Full variable domain (outside the CDR3, taken from reference TRBV18 and TRBJ1-4): NAGVMQNPRHLVRRRGQEARLRCSPMKGHSHVYWYRQLPEEGLKFMVYLQKENIIDESGMPKERFSAEFPKEGPSILRIQQVVRGDSAAYFCASSPLGTPEKLFFGSGTQLSVL.

This clonotype was observed a handful of times. V is TRBV2 and J is TRBJ2-5; D gene unclear. Trimming stripped 2 bases from V and 9 bases from J, with 10 bases between. Germline CDR1 and CDR2: SNHLY and FYNNEI. CDR3 length: 12 residues. CDR3 nucleotides: TGTGCCAGCAGTGAAAGAGATTTGGCCCAGTACTTC. Protein: CASSERDLAQYF.

This clonotype was counted ten times or more. The rearrangement links TRBV6-1 to TRBJ2-5; D unclear. Germline CDR1 MNHNS, CDR2 SASEGT. The length of the CDR3 is 14 residues. Between the trimmed V and J ends, which lost 5 bases and 3 bases, there was a span of 13 bases. The CDR3 region is CASSPQDIKETQYF. The CDR3 nucleotides are TGTGCCAGCAGTCCACAAGATATCAAAGAGACCCAGTACTTC.

This clonotype was picked up many times. In DNA form, the CDR3 reads TGTGCCAGCAGCGGGACTAGCGGGGGTACGCAGTATTTT. It codes for CASSGTSGGTQYF. This chain connects TRBV12-3 or TRBV12-4 to TRBJ2-3, with 14 bases aligning to TRBD2. The J segment lost 8 bases and the V segment lost 6 bases, leaving 1 base of the junction unmatched. CDR3 length equals 13 residues.

This clonotype showed up just a few times. This rearrangement joins TRBV6-1 to TRBJ1-4, with D perhaps TRBD1 (5 bases). This CDR3 region has 15 residues. Trimming left V 5 bases short and J 3 bases short, with 13 bases between. Germline assignment: CDR1 MNHNS and CDR2 SASEGT. The CDR3 loop reads CASSLSGRANEKLFF. CDR3 bases: TGTGCCAGCAGTCTTTCAGGGAGGGCTAATGAAAAACTGTTTTTT.